Listed here are 23 T cell receptor beta chains from one sample, sequenced in a study of Ad26.COV2.S vaccination and SARS-CoV-2 variants. This table comes from immunoSEQ multiplex PCR, and its TCRdb copy is limited to in-frame clones, with some not included. The table shows more than 300,000 clones, with about 88% occurring only once. Sample treatment: 15 to 20 received Ad26.COV2.S at low or high dose, single or two shots; about 5 received placebo; per-sample allocation not given. The study sampled participants on day 63 after the first vaccine or placebo injection. The sample consisted of peripheral blood, taken in a trial of Ad26.COV2.S vaccine versus placebo. These receptors were taken from a person aged 18-60 years who received the Ad26.COV2.S COVID-19 vaccine or a placebo.

The chain links TRBV25-1 to TRBJ2-7; 8 nucleotides match TRBD1. The germline V gene has CDR1 MGHDK and CDR2 SYGVNS. This CDR3 has 17 residues. The trim removed 2 bases at V and 3 bases at J, leaving 12 bases unmatched. The CDR3 DNA reads TGTGCCAGCAGTGAAACGGGGCAGGGGGCGAAGGACTACGAGCAGTACTTC. It yields the protein CASSETGQGAKDYEQYF.

The genes are TRBV18 and TRBJ1-1; D perhaps matches TRBD1 (5 bases). Trimming took 3 bases from V and 2 from J, leaving 13 bases between them. The germline V gene encodes CDR1 KGHSH and CDR2 LQKENI. The CDR3 loop spans 15 amino acids. The CDR3 spells CASSPSGRRNTEAFF. The CDR3 DNA reads as TGTGCCAGCTCACCCTCGGGACGGAGAAACACTGAAGCTTTCTTT.

The chain is built from TRBV6-1 and TRBJ1-2; no clear D gene. Trimming removed 3 bases at V and 3 bases at J, with 11 bases between. The germline V gene encodes CDR1 MNHNS and CDR2 SASEGT. The CDR3 is 14 residues long. CDR3: CASSDSPGDYGYTF. CDR3 nucleotide sequence: TGTGCCAGCAGTGACAGCCCTGGGGACTATGGCTACACCTTC.

The J gene is TRBJ1-1, the V gene TRBV5-6, with a possible D match to TRBD1 (5 bases). The CDR3 is made up of 11 amino acids. In germline, CDR1 is SGHDT, CDR2 YYEEEE. Trimming pared 0 bases from V and 8 bases from J, leaving 5 bases between. CDR3 nucleotides: TGTGCCAGCAGCTTGGGGACAGAAGCTTTCTTT. Protein product: CASSLGTEAFF.

This clone was counted only a few times. The chain links TRBV27 to TRBJ1-5, with 7 bases lining up with TRBD1. CDR3 length equals 15 residues. Germline trimming cut 6 bases from V and 2 bases from J; bases unmatched to any gene: 7. Germline lookup yields CDR1 MNHEY and CDR2 SMNVEV (reference sequence). The CDR3 here is CASSPTGLRNQPQHF. The CDR3 nucleotides read TGTGCCAGCAGCCCGACAGGGCTGCGCAATCAGCCCCAGCATTTT.

The gene calls are TRBV5-1 and TRBJ1-3; no definite D call. The length of the CDR3 is 15 residues. With 0 bases removed from V and 1 base from J, the gap between germline ends came to 8 bases. Germline CDR1 reads SGHRS; CDR2 reads YFSETQ. The CDR3 loop is CASSLASFSGNTIYF. Here the CDR3 DNA reads TGCGCCAGCAGCTTGGCTTCCTTTTCTGGAAACACCATATATTTT.

V and J are TRBV19 and TRBJ1-5; no reliable D call. CDR3 size: 15 residues. The V gene lost 5 bases and the J gene lost 4 bases, with 15 bases spanning the gap. Germline CDR1 is LNHDA and CDR2 is SQIVND (reference sequence). CDR3 sequence reads: CASSPSGGPNQPQHF. CDR3 DNA: TGTGCCAGTAGTCCCTCCGGTGGGCCAAATCAGCCCCAGCATTTT.

The V and J genes are TRBV6-4 and TRBJ1-4, with TRBD1 as a possible D gene (6 bases). V gave up 8 bases and J gave up 0 bases, with 25 bases separating them. This CDR3 contains 19 residues. CDR1 is MRHNA and CDR2 is SNTAGT in the germline V gene. CDR3 region: CASERTPGHLYSTNEKLFF. The CDR3 region has the DNA TGTGCCAGCGAGAGAACCCCGGGACACTTATATTCAACTAATGAAAAACTGTTTTTT.

The rearrangement uses TRBV18 and TRBJ2-5; D is uncertain. The V end was cut by 3 bases, the J end by 2 bases, with 7 bases between. The germline V gene encodes CDR1 KGHSH and CDR2 LQKENI. The CDR3 loop spans 13 amino acids. As DNA, the CDR3 is TGTGCCAGCTCACCTCACAGACAAGAGACCCAGTACTTC. Translation: CASSPHRQETQYF.

The V gene is TRBV27, the J gene TRBJ1-1, with a tentative D call TRBD1 (5 bases). This CDR3 has 16 residues. CDR1 is MNHEY, CDR2 SMNVEV, per germline (reference sequence). With 3 bases removed from V and 1 base from J, the gap between germline ends came to 15 bases. DNA of the CDR3: TGTGCCAGCAGTTTCCTGGCTTTAGGACAGAACACTGAAGCTTTCTTT. Protein product: CASSFLALGQNTEAFF.

The chain recombines TRBV18 with TRBJ2-1; D is unclear. Germline lookup yields CDR1 KGHSH and CDR2 LQKENI. The CDR3 length is 14 residues. V lost 9 bases and J lost 5, with 17 bases in between. This CDR3 reads CASLESQGNNEQFF. As DNA, the CDR3 is TGTGCCAGTCTCGAGTCTCAAGGGAACAATGAGCAGTTCTTC.

This chain connects TRBV6-2 or TRBV6-3 to TRBJ2-6, with 7 bases aligning to TRBD1. The CDR3 covers 15 residues. Germline-derived CDR1 and CDR2 are MNHEY and SVGEGT. Losses at the gene ends were 5 bases for V and 4 bases for J; bases not matched to a gene: 5. This CDR3 is CASSRTGSGANVLTF. CDR3 coding DNA: TGTGCCAGCAGTCGGACAGGCTCCGGGGCCAACGTCCTGACTTTC.

This clone has just one count. One end of the junction fails to match germline, which may point to a read error. The CDR3 sequence is CASSPGGPGELFF. The DNA of the CDR3 is TGTGCTAGCAGCCCGGGGGGGCCCGGGGAGCTGTTTTTT. V and J are TRBV7-7 and TRBJ2-2, with 8 bases fitting TRBD2. Germline CDR1 SSHAT, CDR2 FNYEAQ (reference sequence). The CDR3 is 13 residues long.

This chain uses TRBV28 with TRBJ2-7; tentative D call: TRBD1 (6 bases). Trimming took off 0 bases at V and 0 bases at J, with 6 bases between the two ends. The V gene's germline CDR1 is MDHEN and CDR2 SYDVKM. This CDR3 region has 14 residues. In DNA form, the CDR3 reads TGTGCCAGCAGTTTATGGGACAGCTCCTACGAGCAGTACTTC. It translates to CASSLWDSSYEQYF. Full variable domain (outside the CDR3, taken from reference TRBV28 and TRBJ2-7): DVKVTQSSRYLVKRTGEKVFLECVQDMDHENMFWYRQDPGLGLRLIYFSYDVKMKEKGDIPEGYSVSREKKERFSLILESASTNQTSMYLCASSLWDSSYEQYFGPGTRLTVT.

The chain recombines TRBV4-2 with TRBJ2-3, with 7 bases fitting TRBD2. CDR1 and CDR2 from the germline V gene are LGHNA and YNFKEQ. The CDR3 is 15 amino acids. J lost 2 bases, V lost 1 base, and 3 bases had no gene match. The CDR3 coding sequence is TGTGCCAGCAGCCAAGGGCGGGAGCACACAGATACGCAGTATTTT. Translation gives CASSQGREHTDTQYF.

This clone is a singleton in its sample. The V gene is TRBV7-3, the J gene TRBJ2-1; 11 bases agree with TRBD2. Germline CDR1 is SGHTA and CDR2 is FQGTGA. This CDR3 comprises 15 residues. V shed 5 bases, J shed 3 bases, and the junction held 3 bases outside the gene matches. CDR3 nucleotide sequence: TGTGCCAGCAGCCCGACTAGCGGGGACTACAATGAGCAGTTCTTC. Its protein is CASSPTSGDYNEQFF.

The chain is built from TRBV7-9 and TRBJ2-3; 9 bases align to TRBD2. Germline V gene sequence: CDR1 SEHNR, CDR2 FQNEAQ (reference sequence). The CDR3 spans 16 residues. The trim removed 4 bases at V and 5 bases at J, leaving 10 bases unmatched. For the CDR3, the DNA is TGTGCCAGCAGCTCCCTACTCGCGGGAGGGCAAGATACGCAGTATTTT. As protein: CASSSLLAGGQDTQYF.

This clone was seen a single time. This chain links TRBV19 with TRBJ1-1; no reliable D call. V was cut by 3 bases and J by 0 bases, with 11 bases left in between. The CDR3 runs 15 residues. CDR1 is LNHDA and CDR2 is SQIVND in the germline V gene (reference sequence). The CDR3 spells CASSIGVGMNTEAFF. CDR3 coding DNA: TGTGCCAGTAGTATTGGGGTAGGGATGAACACTGAAGCTTTCTTT.

The chain recombines TRBV3-1 (or the pseudogene TRBV3-2) with TRBJ2-3; 9 bases line up with TRBD2. Trimming took 4 bases from V and 1 from J; bases not matched to a gene: 6. The CDR3 extends over 16 amino acids. The germline V gene encodes CDR1 LGHDT and CDR2 YNNKEL (reference sequence). Written as DNA, the CDR3 is TGTGCCAGCAGCCTTGCGGGGGGGCCTGGCACAGATACGCAGTATTTT. The encoded protein is CASSLAGGPGTDTQYF.

This chain links TRBV30 with TRBJ2-5; maybe TRBD2 (5 bases). Germline CDR1 is GTSNPN and CDR2 is SVGIG (reference sequence). V lost 4 bases to trimming and J lost 5 bases, with 14 bases between them. The length of the CDR3 is 13 residues. This CDR3 is CAWNTGIGETQYF. The CDR3 DNA sequence: TGTGCCTGGAACACGGGAATAGGGGAGACCCAGTACTTC.

V gene TRBV27 combines with J gene TRBJ2-7; 7 bases are a match to TRBD2. This CDR3 region has 17 residues. Losses at the gene ends were 2 bases for V and 4 bases for J; bases not matched to a gene: 14. Germline V gene sequence: CDR1 MNHEY, CDR2 SMNVEV (reference sequence). This CDR3 reads CASSLADFRTRSYEQYF. DNA for the CDR3: TGTGCCAGCAGTTTAGCAGATTTTAGGACTAGATCATACGAGCAGTACTTC.

This clone turned up a few times. The gene calls are TRBV5-8 and TRBJ1-1; no firm D call. Germline assignment: CDR1 SGHTS and CDR2 YDEGEE. The CDR3 has 15 amino acids. Trimming pared 5 bases from V and 1 base from J, leaving 15 bases between. The CDR3 DNA is TGTGCCAGCAGGCTCGGGGTCGGCAGGAACACTGAAGCTTTCTTT. Amino acid sequence: CASRLGVGRNTEAFF.

This chain joins TRBV9 and TRBJ2-7; the match to TRBD2 covers 10 bases. Germline trimming cut 0 bases from V and 6 bases from J; bases unmatched to any gene: 9. The CDR3 has 16 amino acids. The germline V gene has CDR1 SGDLS and CDR2 YYNGEE. The CDR3 nucleotides are TGTGCCAGCAGCGTAGGCATGGGGACTAGCGTGTTCGAGCAGTACTTC. This encodes CASSVGMGTSVFEQYF.